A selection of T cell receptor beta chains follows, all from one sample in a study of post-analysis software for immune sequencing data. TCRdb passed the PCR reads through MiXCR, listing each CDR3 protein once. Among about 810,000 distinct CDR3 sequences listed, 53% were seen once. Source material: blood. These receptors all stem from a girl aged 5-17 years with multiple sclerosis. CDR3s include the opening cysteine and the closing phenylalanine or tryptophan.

CDR3 protein: CASSLEGAGRDTQYF
J gene: TRBJ2-3
V gene: TRBV6-4

CDR3 protein: CAISTGGTEAFF
J gene: TRBJ1-1
V gene: TRBV28

CDR3 protein: CASSAVPGHASSYNEQFF
J gene: TRBJ2-1
V gene: TRBV9

CDR3 protein: CASTGRDRALNEQYF
J gene: -
V gene: TRBV6-5

CDR3 protein: CASSRPDVVDEQFF
J gene: TRBJ2-1
V gene: TRBV3-1

CDR3 protein: CASSGGLRGNYEQYF
J gene: TRBJ2-7
V gene: TRBV6-1

CDR3 protein: CASTRGRLLPNYGYTF
J gene: TRBJ1-2
V gene: TRBV6-5

CDR3 protein: CSVEEGGNYGYTF
J gene: TRBJ1-2
V gene: TRBV29-1

CDR3 protein: CASSKVPLGGQGVSYNEQFF
J gene: TRBJ2-1
V gene: TRBV21-1

CDR3 protein: CSASFVAGSLYEQYF
J gene: TRBJ2-7
V gene: TRBV20-1

CDR3 protein: CASSSLYSNQPQHF
J gene: TRBJ1-5
V gene: TRBV7-8

CDR3 protein: CASSINRDLQETQDF
J gene: TRBJ2-5
V gene: TRBV7-9

CDR3 protein: CASKDGGNQETQYF
J gene: TRBJ2-5
V gene: TRBV12-3/TRBV12-4

CDR3 protein: CSVEGPALRDTQYF
J gene: TRBJ2-3
V gene: TRBV29-1

CDR3 protein: CASSFIGNTDTQYF
J gene: TRBJ2-3
V gene: TRBV12-3/TRBV12-4